This passage covers 15 T cell receptor beta chains from one sample sequenced in a study of identical twins. A single record per CDR3 protein comes from TCRdb applying MiXCR to the 5' RACE reads. The repertoire holds roughly 1,500,000 distinct CDR3 sequences, with roughly a third as singletons. Sample: cord blood. The source is a newborn girl in good health.

V usage is TRBV19 and J usage is TRBJ2-7, with TRBD1 matching 9 bases. CDR3 length equals 15 residues. Germline CDR1 is LNHDA and CDR2 is SQIVND (reference sequence). Trimming cost V 3 bases and J 4 bases; bases outside gene matches: 7. The CDR3 DNA reads TGTGCCAGTAGTATTACAGGGGGCGGTAGTTACGAGCAGTACTTC. It yields the protein CASSITGGGSYEQYF.

This clonotype has just a few counts. The rearrangement joins TRBV15 to TRBJ1-1; D uncertain. This CDR3 contains 14 residues. V was clipped by 3 bases and J by 3 bases, with 11 bases between them. CDR1 is LNHNV, CDR2 YYDKDF, per germline (reference sequence). The CDR3 DNA reads TGTGCCACCAGCAGCCTCGGACGGGACACTGAAGCTTTCTTT. It specifies CATSSLGRDTEAFF.

This clonotype was counted a few times. V and J are TRBV28 and TRBJ1-1, with no clear D. The germline V gene encodes CDR1 MDHEN and CDR2 SYDVKM. The CDR3 spans 15 residues. V dropped 6 bases and J dropped 1 base, with 15 bases sitting between them. The CDR3 spells CASSSSGLGNTEAFF. CDR3 nucleotide sequence: TGTGCCAGCAGCAGTTCCGGATTGGGGAACACTGAAGCTTTCTTT.

The gene calls are TRBV20-1 and TRBJ1-5, with unresolved D. CDR1 DFQATT and CDR2 SNEGSKA come from the germline V gene (reference sequence). The CDR3 runs to 13 residues. V lost 1 base, J lost 5 bases, and 9 bases lay in between. In DNA form, the CDR3 reads TGCAGTGCTAGAGCAGGACCCCATCAGCCCCAGCATTTT. This gives the protein CSARAGPHQPQHF.

This clonotype occurred a few times. The J gene is TRBJ2-5, the V gene TRBV2; 11 bases line up with TRBD1. Germline assignment: CDR1 SNHLY and CDR2 FYNNEI. This CDR3 spans 14 amino acids. With V trimmed by 3 bases and J by 6 bases, 3 bases remained unmatched. Written as DNA, the CDR3 is TGTGCCAGCAGTGAGGGACAGGGGGGGAAGACCCAGTACTTC. As protein: CASSEGQGGKTQYF.

V is TRBV2 and J is TRBJ1-2, with 8 bases aligning to TRBD1. This CDR3 contains 16 residues. Unmatched junction bases numbered 7, after V lost 0 bases and J lost 4 bases. Germline V gene sequence: CDR1 SNHLY, CDR2 FYNNEI. In DNA, the CDR3 is TGTGCCAGCAGTGAAGCGTACAACAGGGGGTCCTATGGCTACACCTTC. It encodes CASSEAYNRGSYGYTF.

This clonotype was seen more than once but under ten times. The chain has TRBV6-2 or TRBV6-3 and TRBJ2-7; D possibly corresponds to TRBD1 (6 bases). CDR3 length: 14 residues. Germline assignment: CDR1 MNHEY and CDR2 SVGEGT. The V and J ends lost 6 bases and 3 bases respectively, with 15 bases between them. Here the CDR3 DNA reads TGTGCCAGCAGCCACAACAGGGACGTCTACGAGCAGTACTTC. It is translated as CASSHNRDVYEQYF.

The rearrangement uses TRBV2 and TRBJ1-1, with 8 bases identical to TRBD1. CDR1 is SNHLY, CDR2 FYNNEI, per germline. CDR3 length equals 13 residues. The junction had 3 bases not matched to a gene; V was cut back by 8 bases and J by 1 base. The CDR3: CASQGAGNTEAFF. The CDR3 DNA sequence: TGTGCCAGCCAGGGGGCAGGGAACACTGAAGCTTTCTTT.

A note on this clonotype: Being one base from a much bigger clone, this may be a read error. The genes are TRBV4-2 and TRBJ2-7; 10 nucleotides line up with TRBD2. The germline gives CDR1 LGHNA, CDR2 YNFKEQ. V lost 0 bases to trimming and J lost 7 bases; unmatched junction nucleotides: 6. The CDR3 runs to 15 residues. CDR3 DNA sequence: TGTGCCAGCAGCCAAGATCTAGCGGGAGACAATGAGCAGTACTTC. Protein: CASSQDLAGDNEQYF.

This chain links TRBV27 with TRBJ1-5; a weak D match, TRBD1 (5 bases). The V end was cut by 5 bases, the J end by 4 bases, with 12 bases between. The CDR3 runs 14 residues. Germline CDR1 is MNHEY and CDR2 is SMNVEV (reference sequence). CDR3 sequence: CASSVRGLNQPQHF. In DNA, the CDR3 is TGTGCCAGCAGTGTCCGGGGGTTAAATCAGCCCCAGCATTTT.

This clonotype was observed a handful of times. The chain recombines TRBV13 with TRBJ2-1; unclear D gene. The CDR3 contains 15 residues. In germline, CDR1 is PRHDT, CDR2 FYEKMQ (reference sequence). The V gene lost 0 bases and the J gene lost 3 bases, with 9 bases spanning the gap. The CDR3 spells CASSLGLPGYNEQFF. The CDR3 DNA reads TGTGCCAGCAGCTTAGGGCTACCCGGCTACAATGAGCAGTTCTTC.

V and J are TRBV10-3 and TRBJ2-1, with 12 bases identical to TRBD2. V trimming: 4 bases; J trimming: 5 bases; junction bases outside the gene matches: 3. The CDR3 has 15 residues. Germline CDR1 and CDR2: ENHRY and SYGVKD. Here the CDR3 reads CAISGTSGVHNEQFF. The DNA for the CDR3 is TGTGCCATCAGTGGGACTAGCGGGGTTCACAATGAGCAGTTCTTC.

This clonotype was found many times. The gene calls are TRBV6-5 and TRBJ1-2; D perhaps matches TRBD1 (5 bases). The CDR3 extends over 13 amino acids. Looked up from germline, CDR1 is MNHEY and CDR2 is SVGAGI. The V end was cut by 4 bases, the J end by 2 bases, with 8 bases between. CDR3 nucleotide sequence: TGTGCCAGCAGTTCCCCAGGGAACTATGGCTACACCTTC. Amino acids: CASSSPGNYGYTF.

This clonotype was observed a few times. The chain carries TRBV5-1 and TRBJ2-7; D unclear. CDR1 is SGHRS, CDR2 YFSETQ, per germline. Trimming took off 0 bases at V and 2 bases at J, with 18 bases between the two ends. The length of the CDR3 is 17 residues. The CDR3 protein is CASSLEAQSKTPYEQYF. CDR3 bases: TGCGCCAGCAGCTTGGAGGCCCAGTCAAAAACCCCCTACGAGCAGTACTTC.

The chain is built from TRBV6-1 and TRBJ1-2; D possibly corresponds to TRBD1 (5 bases). Germline V gives CDR1 MNHNS, CDR2 SASEGT. The V and J ends lost 6 bases and 2 bases respectively, with 16 bases between them. The CDR3 runs to 15 residues. Here the CDR3 reads CASSLLGGENYGYTF. In DNA, the CDR3 is TGTGCCAGCAGCCTACTGGGGGGAGAGAACTATGGCTACACCTTC.